The 9 T cell receptor beta chains presented below share a single source sample, sequenced in a study of vaccination and CD4 T cells after COVID-19. Treatment meaning: 10-day PBMC culture with coronavirus spike peptide pools or control peptides (ViraFEST assay). The antigens of these receptors remain unknown. At the Johns Hopkins FTIC core, DNA taken from cultured CD4+ T cells was sequenced by way of the Oncomine TCR Beta short-read assay. Using its own MiXCR run on the PCR reads, TCRdb lists one record per CDR3 protein. The sample comprises around 14,000 distinct CDR3 sequences, 20% to 25% of which are singletons, and roughly 15% rests with the top ten. The sequenced sample was cultured CD4+ T cells from blood. The source of these receptors is a human donor with COVID-19.

The chain couples TRBV6-5 to TRBJ2-7, with D perhaps matching TRBD2 (6 bases). Germline loops: CDR1 MNHEY, CDR2 SVGAGI. With 0 bases removed from V and 6 bases from J, the gap between germline ends came to 6 bases. The CDR3 loop spans 12 amino acids. The CDR3 DNA reads as TGTGCCAGCAGTTACTCGGAGGGCGAGCAGTACTTC. Amino acids: CASSYSEGEQYF.

The chain employs TRBV20-1 and TRBJ2-7; 9 nucleotides match TRBD1. CDR3 length: 14 residues. The trim removed 3 bases at V and 9 bases at J, leaving 12 bases unmatched. CDR1 DFQATT and CDR2 SNEGSKA come from the germline V gene (reference sequence). CDR3 residues: CSASVPGQGAGQYF. CDR3 in DNA: TGCAGTGCTAGTGTACCGGGACAGGGCGCCGGGCAGTACTTC.

Only a few counts were recorded for this clonotype. The rearrangement uses TRBV6-1 and TRBJ2-3; D remains unclear. Per germline, CDR1 MNHNS and CDR2 SASEGT. Trimming pared 5 bases from V and 1 base from J, leaving 16 bases between. The CDR3 length is 16 residues. The CDR3 spells CASSPARHQGTDTQYF. DNA of the CDR3: TGTGCCAGCAGTCCAGCAAGACACCAGGGCACAGATACGCAGTATTTT.

This clonotype was detected only a few times. This chain connects TRBV5-4 to TRBJ1-2; 7 nucleotides align to TRBD1. The CDR3 contains 15 residues. The V and J ends lost 5 bases and 6 bases, in that order; junction bases with no gene match: 13. CDR1 is SGHNT and CDR2 is YYREEE in the germline V gene (reference sequence). The CDR3 protein is CASSPRRGGADGYTF. CDR3 in DNA: TGTGCCAGCAGTCCCCGGCGAGGGGGCGCCGATGGCTACACCTTC.

The chain links TRBV20-1 to TRBJ2-3; D is perhaps TRBD2 (7 bases). V was shortened by 6 bases and J by 6 bases, with 22 bases between the two germline ends. Germline V gene data show CDR1 as DFQATT and CDR2 as SNEGSKA (reference sequence). This CDR3 contains 15 residues. DNA for the CDR3: TGCAGTGCCGGACGGGCTGCGGGGGCGGGGGATACGCAGTATTTT. Protein product: CSAGRAAGAGDTQYF.

The genes are TRBV7-2 and TRBJ2-7; tentative D call: TRBD1 (5 bases). CDR3 size: 16 residues. Trimming left V 1 base short and J 0 bases short, with 13 bases between. Germline V CDR1 and CDR2: SGHTA, FQGNSA. The CDR3 DNA reads TGTGCCAGCAGCTTAGAATTGGGGCTAGGCTCCTACGAGCAGTACTTC. Translation gives CASSLELGLGSYEQYF.

This clonotype was seen more than once but under ten times. The chain employs TRBV12-3 or TRBV12-4 and TRBJ2-3; D is uncertain. Trimming shortened V by 2 bases and J by 0 bases, and 12 bases separated the two germline ends. The CDR3 contains 16 residues. The CDR3 region is CASSLRGRPSTDTQYF. The CDR3 DNA sequence: TGTGCCAGCAGTTTACGTGGGCGCCCCAGCACAGATACGCAGTATTTT.

This clonotype was counted only a few times. V gene TRBV20-1 combines with J gene TRBJ2-7, with a weak D call TRBD2 (6 bases). Trimming removed 5 bases at V and 7 bases at J, with 21 bases between. Germline V gene sequence: CDR1 DFQATT, CDR2 SNEGSKA (reference sequence). CDR3 length: 14 residues. The CDR3, as DNA: TGCAGTGCTGGCCCTTTTGATGGGCGGGAAGAGCAGTACTTC. Its translation is CSAGPFDGREEQYF.

This chain connects TRBV11-3 to TRBJ2-2; no clear D. The CDR3 runs 16 residues. V lost 3 bases, J lost 4 bases, and 15 bases lay in between. Germline loops: CDR1 SGHNT, CDR2 YENEEA. The CDR3 DNA sequence: TGTGCCAGCAGCTTCGGATTGATGTCGAGCACCGGGGAGCTGTTTTTT. Protein sequence: CASSFGLMSSTGELFF.